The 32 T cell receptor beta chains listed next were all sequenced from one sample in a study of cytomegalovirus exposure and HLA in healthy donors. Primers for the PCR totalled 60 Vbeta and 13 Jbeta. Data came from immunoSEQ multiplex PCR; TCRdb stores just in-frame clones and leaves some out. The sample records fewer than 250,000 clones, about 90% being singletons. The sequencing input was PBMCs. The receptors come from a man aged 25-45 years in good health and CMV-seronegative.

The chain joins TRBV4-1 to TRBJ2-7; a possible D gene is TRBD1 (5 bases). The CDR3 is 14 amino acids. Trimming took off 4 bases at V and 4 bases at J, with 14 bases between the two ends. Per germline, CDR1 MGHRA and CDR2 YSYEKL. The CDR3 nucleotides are TGCGCCAGCAGCCCTCGCCAGGGTAGGTACGAGCAGTACTTC. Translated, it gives CASSPRQGRYEQYF.

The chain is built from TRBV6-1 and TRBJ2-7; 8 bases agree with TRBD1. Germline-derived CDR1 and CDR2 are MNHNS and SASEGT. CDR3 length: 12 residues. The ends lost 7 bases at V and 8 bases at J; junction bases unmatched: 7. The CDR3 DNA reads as TGTGCCAGCACCGGACAGGGTTTGAAGCAGTACTTC. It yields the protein CASTGQGLKQYF.

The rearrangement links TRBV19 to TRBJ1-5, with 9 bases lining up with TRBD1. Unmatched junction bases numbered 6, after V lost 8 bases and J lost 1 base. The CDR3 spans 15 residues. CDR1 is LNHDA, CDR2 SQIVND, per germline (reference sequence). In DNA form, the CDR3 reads TGTGCCAGTTCAAACGACAGGGGGAGCAATCAGCCCCAGCATTTT. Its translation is CASSNDRGSNQPQHF.

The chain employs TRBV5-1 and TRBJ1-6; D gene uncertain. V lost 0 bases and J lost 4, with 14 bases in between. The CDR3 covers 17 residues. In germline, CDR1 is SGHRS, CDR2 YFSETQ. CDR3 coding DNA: TGCGCCAGCAGCTTGGAAGCGGGCGTGGAATATAATTCACCCCTCCACTTT. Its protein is CASSLEAGVEYNSPLHF.

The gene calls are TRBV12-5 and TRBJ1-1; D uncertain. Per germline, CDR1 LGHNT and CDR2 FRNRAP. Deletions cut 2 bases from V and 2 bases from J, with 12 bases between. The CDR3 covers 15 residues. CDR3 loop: CASGLQPSGNTEAFF. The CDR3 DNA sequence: TGTGCTAGTGGTTTGCAACCGAGCGGTAACACTGAAGCTTTCTTT.

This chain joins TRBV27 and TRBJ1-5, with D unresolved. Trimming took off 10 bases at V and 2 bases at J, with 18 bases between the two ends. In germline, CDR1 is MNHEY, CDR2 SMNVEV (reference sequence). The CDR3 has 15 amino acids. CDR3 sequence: CATRDSLAGNQPQHF. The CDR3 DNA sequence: TGTGCCACCCGCGACTCCCTTGCGGGCAATCAGCCCCAGCATTTT.

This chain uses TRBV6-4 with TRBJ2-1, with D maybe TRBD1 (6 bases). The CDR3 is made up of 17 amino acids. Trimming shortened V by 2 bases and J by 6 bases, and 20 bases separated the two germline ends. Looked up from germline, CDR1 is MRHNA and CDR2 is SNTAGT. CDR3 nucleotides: TGTGCCAGCAGTGACGCACAGGGTGTCCAGGTCGGCAATGAGCAGTTCTTC. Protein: CASSDAQGVQVGNEQFF.

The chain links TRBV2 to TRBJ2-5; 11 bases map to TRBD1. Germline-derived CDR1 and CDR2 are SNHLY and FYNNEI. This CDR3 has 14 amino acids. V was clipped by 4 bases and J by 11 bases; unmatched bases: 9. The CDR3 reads CASSGEGQGDKQYF. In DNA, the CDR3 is TGTGCCAGCAGTGGGGAGGGACAGGGGGACAAGCAGTACTTC.

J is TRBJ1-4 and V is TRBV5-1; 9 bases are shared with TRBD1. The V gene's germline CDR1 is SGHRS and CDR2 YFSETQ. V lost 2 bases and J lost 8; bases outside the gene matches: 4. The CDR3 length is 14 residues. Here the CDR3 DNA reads TGCGCCAGCAGCTTAAGGACAGGGGTCGAAAAACTGTTTTTT. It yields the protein CASSLRTGVEKLFF.

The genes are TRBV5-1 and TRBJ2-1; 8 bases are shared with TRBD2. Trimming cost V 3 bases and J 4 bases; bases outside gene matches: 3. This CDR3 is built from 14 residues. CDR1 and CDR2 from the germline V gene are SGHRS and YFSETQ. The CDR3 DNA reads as TGCGCCAGCAGCTCCGGGACTAGGTACAATGAGCAGTTCTTC. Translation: CASSSGTRYNEQFF.

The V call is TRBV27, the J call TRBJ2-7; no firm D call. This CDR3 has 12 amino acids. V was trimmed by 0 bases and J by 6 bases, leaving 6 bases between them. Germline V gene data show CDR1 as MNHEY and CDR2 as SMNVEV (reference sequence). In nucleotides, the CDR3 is TGTGCCAGCAGTTTATCCCCCGGCGAGCAGTACTTC. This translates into CASSLSPGEQYF.

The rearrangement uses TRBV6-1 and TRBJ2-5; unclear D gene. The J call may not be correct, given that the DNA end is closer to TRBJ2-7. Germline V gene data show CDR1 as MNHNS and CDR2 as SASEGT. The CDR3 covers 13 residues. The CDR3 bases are TGTGCCAGCAGAGATGTTTTTATCTACGAGCAGTACTTC. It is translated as CASRDVFIYEQYF.

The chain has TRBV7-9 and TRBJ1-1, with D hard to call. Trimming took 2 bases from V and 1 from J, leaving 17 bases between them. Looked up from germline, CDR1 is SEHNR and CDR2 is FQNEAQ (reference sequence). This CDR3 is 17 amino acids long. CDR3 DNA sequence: TGTGCCAGCAGCTTAACCACAGTGCGCGAAGGGAACACTGAAGCTTTCTTT. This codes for CASSLTTVREGNTEAFF.

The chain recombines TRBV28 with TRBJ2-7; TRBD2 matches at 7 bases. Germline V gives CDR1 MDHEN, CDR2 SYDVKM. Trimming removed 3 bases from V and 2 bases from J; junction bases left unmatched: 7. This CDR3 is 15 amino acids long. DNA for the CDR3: TGTGCCAGCAGTTTGGGGTTAGCGGGCCCCTACGAGCAGTACTTC. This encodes CASSLGLAGPYEQYF.

This chain's CDR3 is CASSGGQSRAYEQYF. The DNA of the CDR3 is TGTGCCAGCAGCGGAGGACAGTCCCGAGCCTACGAGCAGTACTTC. V and J are TRBV9 and TRBJ2-7; D is perhaps TRBD1 (6 bases). CDR1 is SGDLS, CDR2 YYNGEE, per germline. The length of the CDR3 is 15 residues. The V end lost 3 bases, the J end lost 2 bases, and 15 bases lay between the germline ends. The variable domain in full, with the rest retrieved from reference TRBV9 and TRBJ2-7, is DSGVTQTPKHLITATGQRVTLRCSPRSGDLSVYWYQQSLDQGLQFLIQYYNGEERAKGNILERFSAQQFPDLHSELNLSSLELGDSALYFCASSGGQSRAYEQYFGPGTRLTVT.

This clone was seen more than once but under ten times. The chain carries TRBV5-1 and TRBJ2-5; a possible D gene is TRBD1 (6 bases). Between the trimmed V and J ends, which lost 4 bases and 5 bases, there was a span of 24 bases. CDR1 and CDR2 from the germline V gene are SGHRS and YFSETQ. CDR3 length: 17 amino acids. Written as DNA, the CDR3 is TGCGCCAGCAGCCCGGGGACCTCACAACTCGACAGGGAGACCCAGTACTTC. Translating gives CASSPGTSQLDRETQYF.

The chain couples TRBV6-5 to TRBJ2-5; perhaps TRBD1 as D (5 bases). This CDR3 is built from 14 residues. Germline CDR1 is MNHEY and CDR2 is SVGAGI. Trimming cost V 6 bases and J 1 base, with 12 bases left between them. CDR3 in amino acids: CASRSLGLQETQYF. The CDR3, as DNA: TGTGCCAGCAGGTCCCTGGGGCTCCAAGAGACCCAGTACTTC.

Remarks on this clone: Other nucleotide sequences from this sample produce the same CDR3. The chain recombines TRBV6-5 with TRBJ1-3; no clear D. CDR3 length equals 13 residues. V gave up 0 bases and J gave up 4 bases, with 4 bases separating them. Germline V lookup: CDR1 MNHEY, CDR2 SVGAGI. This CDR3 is CASSYSVGNTIYF. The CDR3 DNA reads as TGTGCCAGCAGTTACTCCGTCGGAAACACCATATATTTT.

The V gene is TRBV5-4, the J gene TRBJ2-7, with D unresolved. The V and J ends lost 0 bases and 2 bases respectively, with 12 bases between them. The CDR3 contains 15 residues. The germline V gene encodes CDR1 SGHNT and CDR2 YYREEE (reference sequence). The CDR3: CASSLAVGRTYEQYF. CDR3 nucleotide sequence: TGTGCCAGCAGCTTGGCGGTGGGCAGGACCTACGAGCAGTACTTC.

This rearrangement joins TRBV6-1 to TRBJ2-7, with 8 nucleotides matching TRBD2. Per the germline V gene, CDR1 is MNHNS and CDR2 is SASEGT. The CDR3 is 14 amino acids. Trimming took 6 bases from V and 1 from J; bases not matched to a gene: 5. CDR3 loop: CASRVTSGSYEQYF. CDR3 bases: TGTGCCAGCAGAGTTACTAGCGGTTCCTACGAGCAGTACTTC.

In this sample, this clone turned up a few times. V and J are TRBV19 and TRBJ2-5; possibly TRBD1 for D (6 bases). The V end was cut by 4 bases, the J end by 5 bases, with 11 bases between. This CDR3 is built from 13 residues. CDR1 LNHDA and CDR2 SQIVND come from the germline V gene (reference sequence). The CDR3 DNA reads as TGTGCCAGTAGTAGGGGGCCGCGGGAGACCCAGTACTTC. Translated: CASSRGPRETQYF.

This CDR3 is CASGSGETQYF. The CDR3 nucleotides are TGTGCTAGTGGTTCGGGAGAGACCCAGTACTTC. V is TRBV12-5 and J is TRBJ2-5, with D uncertain. Germline assignment: CDR1 LGHNT and CDR2 FRNRAP. Deletions cut 4 bases from V and 4 bases from J, with 4 bases between. The CDR3 has 11 amino acids.

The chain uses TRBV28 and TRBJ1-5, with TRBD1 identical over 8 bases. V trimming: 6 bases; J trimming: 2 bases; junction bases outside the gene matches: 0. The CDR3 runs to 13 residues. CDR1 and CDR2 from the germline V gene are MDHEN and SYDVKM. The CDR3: CASRTGGNQPQHF. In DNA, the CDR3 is TGTGCCAGCAGGACAGGGGGCAATCAGCCCCAGCATTTT. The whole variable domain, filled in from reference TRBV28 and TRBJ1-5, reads DVKVTQSSRYLVKRTGEKVFLECVQDMDHENMFWYRQDPGLGLRLIYFSYDVKMKEKGDIPEGYSVSREKKERFSLILESASTNQTSMYLCASRTGGNQPQHFGDGTRLSIL.

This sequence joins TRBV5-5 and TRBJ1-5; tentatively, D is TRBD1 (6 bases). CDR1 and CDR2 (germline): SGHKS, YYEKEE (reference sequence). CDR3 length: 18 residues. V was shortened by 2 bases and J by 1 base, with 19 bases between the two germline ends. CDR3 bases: TGTGCCAGCAGCTTACGAGCGGCATTGGGGGCAAGCAATCAGCCCCAGCATTTT. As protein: CASSLRAALGASNQPQHF.

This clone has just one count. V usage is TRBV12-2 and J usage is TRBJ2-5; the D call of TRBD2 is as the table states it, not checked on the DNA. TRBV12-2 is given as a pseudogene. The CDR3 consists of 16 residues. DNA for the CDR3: TGTGCAAGTCGCTTATACCCGGAGACTATCGAAGAGACCCAGTACTTC. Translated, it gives CASRLYPETIEETQYF.

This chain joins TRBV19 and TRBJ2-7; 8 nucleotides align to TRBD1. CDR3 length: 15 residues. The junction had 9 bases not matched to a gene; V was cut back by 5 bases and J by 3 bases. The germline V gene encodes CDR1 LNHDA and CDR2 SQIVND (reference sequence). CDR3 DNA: TGTGCCAGTAGTGCGGGGACAGGATGGCTCTACGAGCAGTACTTC. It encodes CASSAGTGWLYEQYF.

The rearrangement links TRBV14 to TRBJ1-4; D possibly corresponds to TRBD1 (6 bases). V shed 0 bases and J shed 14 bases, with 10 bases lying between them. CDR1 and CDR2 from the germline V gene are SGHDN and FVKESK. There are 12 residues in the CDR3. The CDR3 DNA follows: TGTGCCAGCAGCCAAGATAGGACAGTGCTGTTTTTT. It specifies CASSQDRTVLFF.

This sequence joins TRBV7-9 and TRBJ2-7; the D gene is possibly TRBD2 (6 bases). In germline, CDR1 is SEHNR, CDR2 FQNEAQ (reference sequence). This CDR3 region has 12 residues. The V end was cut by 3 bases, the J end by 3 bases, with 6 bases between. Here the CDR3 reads CASSLRDYEQYF. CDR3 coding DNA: TGTGCCAGCAGCTTGCGGGACTACGAGCAGTACTTC.

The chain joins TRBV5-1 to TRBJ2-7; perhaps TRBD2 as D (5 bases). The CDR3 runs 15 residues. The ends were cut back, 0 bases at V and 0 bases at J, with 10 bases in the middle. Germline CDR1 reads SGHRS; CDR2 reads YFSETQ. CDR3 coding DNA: TGCGCCAGCAGCTTGGCGGCGGGCTTCTCCTACGAGCAGTACTTC. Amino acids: CASSLAAGFSYEQYF.

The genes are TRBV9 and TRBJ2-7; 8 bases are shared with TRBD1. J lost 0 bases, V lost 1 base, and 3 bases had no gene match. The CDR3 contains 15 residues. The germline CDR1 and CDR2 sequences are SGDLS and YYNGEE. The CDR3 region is CASSVQGASSYEQYF. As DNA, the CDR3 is TGTGCCAGCAGCGTACAGGGGGCGAGCTCCTACGAGCAGTACTTC.

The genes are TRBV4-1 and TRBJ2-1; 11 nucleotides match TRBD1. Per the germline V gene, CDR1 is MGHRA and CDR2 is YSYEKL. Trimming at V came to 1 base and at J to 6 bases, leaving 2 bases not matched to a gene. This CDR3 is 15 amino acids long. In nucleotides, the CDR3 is TGCGCCAGCAGCCAAGTTGGGACAGGGGGCAATGAGCAGTTCTTC. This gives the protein CASSQVGTGGNEQFF.

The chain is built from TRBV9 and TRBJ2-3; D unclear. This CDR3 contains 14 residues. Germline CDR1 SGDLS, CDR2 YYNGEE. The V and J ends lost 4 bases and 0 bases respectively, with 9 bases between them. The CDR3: CASSPLESTDTQYF. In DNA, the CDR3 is TGTGCCAGCAGCCCCCTGGAGAGCACAGATACGCAGTATTTT.